This passage covers 23 T cell receptor beta chains from one sample sequenced in a study of glioma-infiltrating T cells. Amplification of TCR alpha and beta CDR3 regions from RNA used iRepertoire nested multiplex PCR. TCRdb re-analysed the multiplex PCR reads in MiXCR, keeping a single row per CDR3 protein. The sample carries 150,000 to 200,000 distinct CDR3 sequences, about 40% recorded once. The sequenced sample consisted of glioma tissue, nonneoplastic brain tissue, or PBMCs (not recorded which). The receptor set was obtained from a human donor with low-grade glioma or glioblastoma, undergoing nonglioma brain surgery, or in good health (not recorded which).

Of note for this clonotype: This may arise from a read error, as a much more abundant clone is one base away. This chain uses TRBV3-1 with TRBJ2-7; 8 nucleotides line up with TRBD2. Germline loops: CDR1 LGHDT, CDR2 YNNKEL (reference sequence). The CDR3 totals 14 residues. The CDR3 loop is CASSQVAGNYGQYF. The CDR3 bases are TGTGCCAGCAGCCAAGTAGCGGGAAACTACGGGCAGTACTTC.

The chain recombines TRBV19 with TRBJ1-2; no reliable D call. The germline V gene has CDR1 LNHDA and CDR2 SQIVND (reference sequence). With 5 bases removed from V and 0 bases from J, the gap between germline ends came to 13 bases. The CDR3 spans 15 residues. The DNA for the CDR3 is TGTGCCAGTAGTGACGGACGGCGAGCTAACTATGGCTACACCTTC. As protein: CASSDGRRANYGYTF.

The J gene is TRBJ2-2, the V gene TRBV19, with D unclear. Trimming took off 3 bases at V and 7 bases at J, with 6 bases between the two ends. Germline CDR1 is LNHDA and CDR2 is SQIVND (reference sequence). The CDR3 spans 12 residues. Here the CDR3 reads CASSITSGELFF. CDR3 nucleotide sequence: TGTGCCAGTAGTATCACCAGCGGGGAGCTGTTTTTT.

About this clonotype itself: The junction shows a germline mismatch at one end, possibly a read error. The V gene is TRBV20-1, the J gene TRBJ2-1, with TRBD2 matching 10 bases. This CDR3 region has 14 residues. The germline gives CDR1 DFQATT, CDR2 SNEGSKA (reference sequence). The CDR3 region is CSANRAGGGNEKFF. The CDR3 bases are TGCAGTGCTAACCGAGCGGGAGGGGGCAATGAGAAGTTCTTC.

Comments on this clonotype: This clone may be a read error of a much larger clone one base away. No conserved phenylalanine or tryptophan ends this CDR3, so it is likely a read error. The J gene is TRBJ2-5, the V gene TRBV2; weak D call: TRBD2 (5 bases). Germline-derived CDR1 and CDR2 are SNHLY and FYNNEI. This CDR3 is 12 amino acids long. The V end lost 4 bases, the J end lost 2 bases, and 5 bases lay between the germline ends. CDR3 DNA: TGTGCCAGCAGTGGACTACAAGAGACCCAGTACCTC. Encoded protein: CASSGLQETQYL.

The V call is TRBV12-3 or TRBV12-4, the J call TRBJ1-1; D is possibly TRBD1 (6 bases). The V end lost 5 bases, the J end lost 2 bases, and 12 bases lay between the germline ends. The CDR3 has 14 amino acids. The CDR3 sequence is CASSQRTDNTEAFF. The CDR3 nucleotides read TGTGCCAGCAGTCAGAGGACAGATAACACTGAAGCTTTCTTT.

This clonotype was seen at least ten times. CDR3 nucleotide sequence: TGTGCCATCAGTGAGACAACCGGGACAGGGGAATCGGGCTACACCTTC. It encodes CAISETTGTGESGYTF. The gene calls are TRBV10-3 and TRBJ1-2; 10 bases match TRBD1. Per the germline V gene, CDR1 is ENHRY and CDR2 is SYGVKD. The CDR3 covers 16 residues. Trimming cost V 2 bases and J 8 bases; bases outside gene matches: 11.

This clonotype was detected only once. A much larger clonotype is one base distant, so this may be a read error. The chain couples TRBV2 to TRBJ1-2; D gene uncertain. This CDR3 contains 10 residues. V was clipped by 7 bases and J by 8 bases, with 8 bases between them. The germline V gene encodes CDR1 SNHLY and CDR2 FYNNEI. CDR3 amino acids: CASITDGYTF. DNA for the CDR3: TGTGCCAGCATAACAGACGGCTACACCTTC.

This clonotype was detected ten times or more. The V call is TRBV15, the J call TRBJ2-3, with TRBD2 matching 9 bases. The CDR3 length is 15 residues. From germline, CDR1 is LNHNV and CDR2 YYDKDF (reference sequence). J lost 4 bases, V lost 3 bases, and 5 bases had no gene match. CDR3 protein: CATSSRGRAADTQYF. Here the CDR3 DNA reads TGTGCCACCAGCAGCCGCGGGAGGGCCGCAGATACGCAGTATTTT. Using reference TRBV15 and TRBJ2-3 for the parts outside the CDR3, the full variable domain is DAMVIQNPRYQVTQFGKPVTLSCSQTLNHNVMYWYQQKSSQAPKLLFHYYDKDFNNEADTPDNFQSRRPNTSFCFLDIRSPGLGDTAMYLCATSSRGRAADTQYFGPGTRLTVL.

Comments on this clonotype: An end of the junction does not agree with germline; a read error may underlie this. The chain links TRBV25-1 to TRBJ2-1; D unresolved. The CDR3 extends over 15 amino acids. The germline CDR1 and CDR2 sequences are MGHDK and SYGVNS. The CDR3 loop reads CASIEFAANDNEQFF. CDR3 nucleotides: TGTGCCAGCATTGAATTTGCGGCAAACGACAATGAGCAGTTCTTC.

This clonotype was counted many times. V and J are TRBV6-1 and TRBJ2-7, with TRBD1 matching over 10 bases. CDR1 MNHNS and CDR2 SASEGT come from the germline V gene. This CDR3 comprises 15 residues. The J segment lost 2 bases and the V segment lost 4 bases, leaving 5 bases of the junction unmatched. In nucleotides, the CDR3 is TGTGCCAGCAGTGCAGGCGGACAGGGGGCCTACGAGCAGTACTTC. Protein: CASSAGGQGAYEQYF.

The chain uses TRBV29-1 and TRBJ2-2; D gene uncertain. The CDR3 is 11 residues long. V was pared by 3 bases and J by 6 bases, with 5 bases between. The germline V gene has CDR1 SQVTM and CDR2 ANQGSEA. CDR3 DNA: TGCAGCGTTGACGCGGCCGGGGAGCTGTTTTTT. Residues: CSVDAAGELFF.

There are many counts of this clonotype. V and J are TRBV15 and TRBJ2-3; D is undetermined. The V gene's germline CDR1 is LNHNV and CDR2 YYDKDF (reference sequence). Trimming left V 1 base short and J 3 bases short, with 11 bases between. This CDR3 contains 15 residues. Here the CDR3 reads CATSRARQNTDTQYF. CDR3 DNA sequence: TGTGCCACCAGCAGAGCTCGCCAAAATACAGATACGCAGTATTTT.

This clonotype has at least ten counts. The genes are TRBV6-1 and TRBJ2-1; no reliable D call. Trimming removed 9 bases from V and 11 bases from J, with 23 bases in between. From germline, CDR1 is MNHNS and CDR2 SASEGT. The CDR3 length is 14 residues. CDR3 residues: CASTDVPVSSKQFF. As DNA, the CDR3 is TGTGCCAGTACGGACGTCCCCGTTTCTTCCAAGCAGTTCTTC.

About this clonotype: The junction does not match germline at one end; this may be a read error. The chain uses TRBV5-1 and TRBJ2-1; D unclear. Germline values: CDR1 SGHRS, CDR2 YFSETQ. The CDR3 has 15 residues. This CDR3 is CASSEGPTTYNEQIF. The CDR3 nucleotides read TGCGCCAGCAGCGAAGGGCCTACTACCTACAATGAGCAGATCTTC.

This clonotype was picked up a small number of times. This chain links TRBV7-2 with TRBJ2-2; D gene uncertain. The CDR3 length is 15 residues. Germline V CDR1 and CDR2: SGHTA, FQGNSA. The V gene lost 1 base and the J gene lost 5 bases, with 11 bases spanning the gap. CDR3 region: CASSLVGGTTGELFF. The DNA of the CDR3 is TGTGCCAGCAGCTTAGTGGGCGGCACTACCGGGGAGCTGTTTTTT.

This clonotype was seen many times. This sequence joins TRBV6-1 and TRBJ2-2, with D maybe TRBD2 (6 bases). This CDR3 is built from 16 residues. V was trimmed by 5 bases and J by 0 bases, leaving 13 bases between them. Germline lookup yields CDR1 MNHNS and CDR2 SASEGT. The CDR3 here is CASSPLGTPNTGELFF. DNA for the CDR3: TGTGCCAGCAGTCCTCTTGGGACTCCGAACACCGGGGAGCTGTTTTTT.

The V gene is TRBV19, the J gene TRBJ1-1, with D perhaps TRBD1 (5 bases). CDR3 length: 15 residues. V lost 5 bases and J 1 base, leaving 14 bases between the germline ends. Germline loops: CDR1 LNHDA, CDR2 SQIVND (reference sequence). The CDR3 protein is CASSHLGVKNTEAFF. Here the CDR3 DNA reads TGTGCCAGTAGTCACCTGGGGGTAAAGAACACTGAAGCTTTCTTT.

This clonotype was picked up many times. This chain uses TRBV12-3 or TRBV12-4 with TRBJ1-1; 8 nucleotides agree with TRBD1. The CDR3 length is 13 residues. J gave up 9 bases and V 4 bases, and 7 bases lay outside the gene matches. Written as DNA, the CDR3 is TGTGCCAGCAGTTCCGGACAGGGAGGGCAAGCTTTCTTT. This translates into CASSSGQGGQAFF.

This clonotype was seen many times. The V gene is TRBV20-1, the J gene TRBJ2-7; 10 nucleotides agree with TRBD1. In germline, CDR1 is DFQATT, CDR2 SNEGSKA (reference sequence). J gave up 5 bases and V 4 bases, and 11 bases lay outside the gene matches. The CDR3 contains 15 residues. The CDR3 here is CSAINAGQGLDEQYF. In DNA, the CDR3 is TGCAGTGCTATCAATGCGGGACAGGGGCTGGACGAGCAGTACTTC.

The table lists this clonotype with a few counts. The chain links TRBV3-1 to TRBJ2-7, with 10 bases matching TRBD1. V shed 0 bases, J shed 2 bases, and the junction held 7 bases outside the gene matches. The CDR3 length is 17 residues. CDR1 is LGHDT, CDR2 YNNKEL, per germline (reference sequence). CDR3 nucleotide sequence: TGTGCCAGCAGCCAAGAACCCGGGACAGGGGCCGCCTACGAGCAGTACTTC. Amino acid sequence: CASSQEPGTGAAYEQYF.

On this clonotype itself: A much more abundant neighbour one base away suggests this may be a read error. The CDR3 spells CARSLRTGETQYF. The DNA of the CDR3 is TGTGCCAGAAGCTTACGGACAGGGGAGACCCAGTACTTC. V gene TRBV7-2 combines with J gene TRBJ2-5; 8 nucleotides agree with TRBD1. The CDR3 runs to 13 residues. CDR1 SGHTA and CDR2 FQGNSA come from the germline V gene.

J is TRBJ2-1 and V is TRBV28, with 14 bases matching TRBD2. J was trimmed by 8 bases and V by 4 bases; bases with no gene match: 7. CDR3 length: 16 residues. Germline V gene lookup returns CDR1 MDHEN and CDR2 SYDVKM. CDR3 bases: TGTGCCAGCAGTTCCCTTAGACTAGCGGGAGGGGATGAGCAGTTCTTC. This sequence encodes CASSSLRLAGGDEQFF. The whole variable domain, filled in from reference TRBV28 and TRBJ2-1, reads DVKVTQSSRYLVKRTGEKVFLECVQDMDHENMFWYRQDPGLGLRLIYFSYDVKMKEKGDIPEGYSVSREKKERFSLILESASTNQTSMYLCASSSLRLAGGDEQFFGPGTRLTVL.